These 15 T cell receptor beta chains share one sample of origin, sequenced in a study of siplizumab effects on memory and regulatory T cells. The protocol was immunoSEQ multiplex PCR, while the TCRdb copy is restricted to in-frame clones and leaves out a portion. The data show tens of thousands of clones, roughly 93% seen once. Sequenced: CD8+ T cells sorted from blood. Receptors were obtained from a human donor in good health.

The chain combines TRBV5-1 with TRBJ2-5; D is possibly TRBD2 (6 bases). The tail of the sequence fits TRBJ2-7 better, so the J call may be wrong. Germline CDR1 SGHRS, CDR2 YFSETQ. The length of the CDR3 is 13 residues. Here the CDR3 reads CASSLGGTYEQYF. CDR3 bases: TGCGCCAGCAGCTTAGGAGGGACCTACGAGCAGTACTTC.

The rearrangement joins TRBV6-5 to TRBJ2-5; TRBD1 might be the D (6 bases). The J call may be mistaken, given a closer DNA end match to TRBJ2-7. From germline, CDR1 is MNHEY and CDR2 SVGAGI. The CDR3 has 16 amino acids. CDR3 loop: CASSYHRRDKLYEQYF. Written as DNA, the CDR3 is TGTGCCAGCAGTTATCACCGTCGGGACAAGCTCTACGAGCAGTACTTC.

J is TRBJ2-5 and V is TRBV30; D unresolved. From germline, CDR1 is GTSNPN and CDR2 SVGIG (reference sequence). The CDR3 length is 13 residues. Between the trimmed V and J ends, which lost 2 bases and 0 bases, there was a span of 7 bases. CDR3 protein: CAWSPNYQETQYF. CDR3 bases: TGTGCCTGGAGTCCTAATTACCAAGAGACCCAGTACTTC.

The chain couples TRBV10-2 to TRBJ1-5; 12 bases fit TRBD1. The germline CDR1 and CDR2 sequences are WSHSY and SAAADI. This CDR3 spans 16 amino acids. The V segment lost 4 bases and the J segment 7 bases; nucleotides outside the gene matches: 8. CDR3 bases: TGCGCCAGCAGTGCACCGGGACAGGGGGCCGGGCAGCCCCAGCATTTT. Protein sequence: CASSAPGQGAGQPQHF.

The chain uses TRBV19 and TRBJ1-1; TRBD1 agrees at 11 bases. CDR3 size: 15 residues. J gave up 5 bases and V 3 bases, and 5 bases lay outside the gene matches. Per the germline V gene, CDR1 is LNHDA and CDR2 is SQIVND (reference sequence). The CDR3 loop reads CASSIGTGGWTEAFF. The CDR3 DNA follows: TGTGCCAGTAGTATTGGGACAGGGGGTTGGACTGAAGCTTTCTTT.

This chain links TRBV27 with TRBJ1-1, with D perhaps TRBD1 (5 bases). V was shortened by 6 bases and J by 7 bases, with 21 bases between the two germline ends. This CDR3 has 15 amino acids. Germline CDR1 is MNHEY and CDR2 is SMNVEV (reference sequence). This CDR3 reads CASSSLVPPDSEAFF. Written as DNA, the CDR3 is TGTGCCAGCAGCTCGTTAGTTCCCCCTGACAGTGAAGCTTTCTTT.

The chain combines TRBV6-1 with TRBJ2-7; 7 bases line up with TRBD2. The CDR3 consists of 12 residues. Germline loops: CDR1 MNHNS, CDR2 SASEGT. V was pared by 11 bases and J by 7 bases, with 11 bases of the junction left unmatched. Here the CDR3 reads CAASGGSREQYF. The CDR3, as DNA: TGTGCCGCGAGCGGCGGGAGTAGGGAGCAGTACTTC.

The J gene is TRBJ1-2, the V gene TRBV13, with 10 positions matching TRBD1. The CDR3 extends over 16 amino acids. The J segment lost 3 bases and the V segment lost 4 bases, leaving 8 bases of the junction unmatched. Germline V gene data show CDR1 as PRHDT and CDR2 as FYEKMQ (reference sequence). The CDR3 spells CASSSGHGTGDYGYTF. The DNA of the CDR3 is TGTGCCAGCAGCTCAGGACATGGGACAGGGGACTATGGCTACACCTTC.

V is TRBV7-9 and J is TRBJ2-5; the match to TRBD2 covers 13 bases. Germline V CDR1 and CDR2: SEHNR, FQNEAQ (reference sequence). J lost 2 bases, V lost 5 bases, and 8 bases had no gene match. This CDR3 is built from 17 residues. The CDR3 spells CASSDTTSGGEQETQYF. The CDR3 DNA reads as TGTGCCAGCAGCGACACAACTAGCGGGGGGGAGCAAGAGACCCAGTACTTC.

This clone was seen only once. The chain employs TRBV6-5 and TRBJ1-6, with D perhaps TRBD1 (6 bases). Trimming removed 6 bases at V and 10 bases at J, with 16 bases between. There are 14 residues in the CDR3. Looked up from germline, CDR1 is MNHEY and CDR2 is SVGAGI. CDR3 amino acids: CASSTGGRGSPLHF. In nucleotides, the CDR3 is TGTGCCAGCAGCACGGGGGGGCGAGGCTCACCCCTCCACTTT.

This chain connects TRBV4-2 to TRBJ2-1; 8 bases map to TRBD1. There are 15 residues in the CDR3. V was clipped by 3 bases and J by 9 bases; unmatched bases: 10. Germline V gives CDR1 LGHNA, CDR2 YNFKEQ. The CDR3, as DNA: TGTGCCAGCAGCCACTTGACAGGGGACCGTACTGAGCAGTTCTTC. As protein: CASSHLTGDRTEQFF.

The CDR3 DNA is TGTGCCAGCAGCCGGGGGGCAGGCCTAGACAACACTGAAGCTTTCTTT. The encoded protein is CASSRGAGLDNTEAFF. V is TRBV7-9 and J is TRBJ1-1; TRBD1 might be the D (6 bases). Germline V CDR1 and CDR2: SEHNR, FQNEAQ (reference sequence). CDR3 length equals 16 residues. Trimming took off 5 bases at V and 2 bases at J, with 18 bases between the two ends.

The V and J genes are TRBV4-1 and TRBJ2-1; 10 positions agree with TRBD2. Germline trimming cut 0 bases from V and 4 bases from J; bases unmatched to any gene: 3. Per the germline V gene, CDR1 is MGHRA and CDR2 is YSYEKL. This CDR3 comprises 16 residues. In nucleotides, the CDR3 is TGCGCCAGCAGCCAAGAGACGGGACTAGCGTACAATGAGCAGTTCTTC. It translates to CASSQETGLAYNEQFF.

The V gene is TRBV30, the J gene TRBJ2-7; 8 bases are a match to TRBD1. With 3 bases clipped from V and 6 bases from J, the junction kept 13 bases outside the gene matches. Germline CDR1 GTSNPN, CDR2 SVGIG (reference sequence). The CDR3 covers 15 residues. DNA of the CDR3: TGTGCCTGGAGCGCCGAACAGGGGGACATGATCGAGCAGTACTTC. Its translation: CAWSAEQGDMIEQYF.

This clone was picked up one time. This chain connects TRBV4-1 to TRBJ1-2; D gene ambiguous. Germline CDR1 reads MGHRA; CDR2 reads YSYEKL. CDR3 length: 15 residues. Trimming pared 0 bases from V and 5 bases from J, leaving 13 bases between. This CDR3 reads CASSQDLNLRYGYTF. The CDR3 region has the DNA TGCGCCAGCAGCCAAGATTTGAACCTTAGGTATGGCTACACCTTC.